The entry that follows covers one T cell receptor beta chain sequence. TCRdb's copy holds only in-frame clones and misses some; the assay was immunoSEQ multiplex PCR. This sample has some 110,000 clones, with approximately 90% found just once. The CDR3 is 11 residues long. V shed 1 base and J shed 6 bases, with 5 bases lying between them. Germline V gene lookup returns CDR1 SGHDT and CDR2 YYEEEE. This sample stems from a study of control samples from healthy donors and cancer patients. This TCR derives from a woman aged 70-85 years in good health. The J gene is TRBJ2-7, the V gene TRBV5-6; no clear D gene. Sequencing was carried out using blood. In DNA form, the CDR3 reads TGTGCCAGCAGCTTGTCGGTCGAGCAGTACTTC. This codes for CASSLSVEQYF. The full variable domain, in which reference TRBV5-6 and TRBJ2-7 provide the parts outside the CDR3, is DAGVTQSPTHLIKTRGQQVTLRCSPKSGHDTVSWYQQALGQGPQFIFQYYEEEERQRGNFPDRFSGHQFPNYSSELNVNALLLGDSALYLCASSLSVEQYFGPGTRLTVT.